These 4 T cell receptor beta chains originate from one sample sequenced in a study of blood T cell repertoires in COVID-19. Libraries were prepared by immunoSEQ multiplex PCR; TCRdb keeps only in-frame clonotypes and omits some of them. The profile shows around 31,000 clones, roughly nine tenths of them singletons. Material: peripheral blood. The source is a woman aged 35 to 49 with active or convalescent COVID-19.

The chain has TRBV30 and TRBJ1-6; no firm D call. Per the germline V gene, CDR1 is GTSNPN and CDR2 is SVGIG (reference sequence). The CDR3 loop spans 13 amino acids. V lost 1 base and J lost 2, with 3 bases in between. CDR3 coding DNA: TGTGCCTGGAGTGCAGCCTATAATTCACCCCTCCACTTT. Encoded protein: CAWSAAYNSPLHF. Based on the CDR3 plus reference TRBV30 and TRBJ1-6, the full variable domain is SQTIHQWPATLVQPVGSPLSLECTVEGTSNPNLYWYRQAAGRGLQLLFYSVGIGQISSEVPQNLSASRPQDRQFILSSKKLLLSDSGFYLCAWSAAYNSPLHFGNGTRLTVT.

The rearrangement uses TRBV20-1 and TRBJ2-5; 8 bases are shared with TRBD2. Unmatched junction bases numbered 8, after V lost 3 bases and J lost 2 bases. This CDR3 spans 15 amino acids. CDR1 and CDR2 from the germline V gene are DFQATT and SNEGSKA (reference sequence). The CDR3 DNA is TGCAGTGCTAGTGAGGCTAGCGGGTTACAAGAGACCCAGTACTTC. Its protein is CSASEASGLQETQYF.

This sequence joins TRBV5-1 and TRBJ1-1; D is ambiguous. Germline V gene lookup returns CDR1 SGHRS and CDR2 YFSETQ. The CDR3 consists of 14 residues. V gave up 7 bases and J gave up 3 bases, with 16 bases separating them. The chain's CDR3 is CASVKDSDYTEAFF. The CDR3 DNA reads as TGCGCCAGCGTGAAGGATTCGGACTACACTGAAGCTTTCTTT. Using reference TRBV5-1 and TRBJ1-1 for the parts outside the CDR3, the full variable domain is KAGVTQTPRYLIKTRGQQVTLSCSPISGHRSVSWYQQTPGQGLQFLFEYFSETQRNKGNFPGRFSGRQFSNSRSEMNVSTLELGDSALYLCASVKDSDYTEAFFGQGTRLTVV.

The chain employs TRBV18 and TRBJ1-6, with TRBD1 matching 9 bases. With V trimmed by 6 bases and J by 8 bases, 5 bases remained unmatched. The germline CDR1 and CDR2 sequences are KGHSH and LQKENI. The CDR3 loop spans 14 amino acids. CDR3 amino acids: CASSPDRGDSPLHF. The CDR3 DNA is TGTGCCAGCTCTCCGGACAGGGGCGATTCACCCCTCCACTTT.